This T cell receptor beta chain was sequenced for a study of shared clonotypes between healthy human individuals. The naive CD8 population came from CD45RO-negative cells selected for CCR7, without terminally differentiated effector memory CD45RA+ cells. In its sample, this clone was seen once. In germline, CDR1 is SGHKS, CDR2 YYEKEE (reference sequence). V lost 3 bases, J lost 8 bases, and 17 bases lay in between. This CDR3 is built from 15 residues. Generated by immunoSEQ multiplex PCR, the TCRdb table keeps only in-frame clones and is missing some. The repertoire holds some 2.1 million clones, with 93% as singletons.

The rearrangement uses TRBV5-5 and TRBJ1-4, with a tentative D call TRBD1 (6 bases). The TCR was taken from a man younger than 35 in good health. Some clones in this sample may be carry-over from other donors' samples. Input material: naive CD8+ T cells from PBMCs. CDR3 bases: TGTGCCAGCAGCTGGGGCACAGGGCTTGGCGAAAAACTGTTTTTT. Translating gives CASSWGTGLGEKLFF.